A single T cell receptor beta chain is shown here with its context. The antigen is unknown. This record belongs to a study of CD8+ T cells in alopecia areata. Study context: After 6 to 18 months of tofacitinib, follow-up continued 6 months off drug.

Investigators isolated RNA and reverse transcribed it into cDNA to act as the sequencing template. TCRdb keeps only in-frame clones here, not all; method: immunoSEQ multiplex PCR. This table holds 190,000 or so clones, about 60% found once. Study conclusions and caveats: Scalp samples also yield sequences from resident alphabeta T cells of normal skin. Lesional tissue from the scalp (especially in alopecia totalis/universalis) showed higher clonality than normal scalp. Many expanded lesional clones stayed in scalp and blood while on tofacitinib.

Described treatment: oral pan-JAK inhibitor, 5-10 mg twice daily. This receptor was identified in a human donor with alopecia areata. This specimen consisted of CD8+ T cells sorted from blood, obtained at week 24, from a patient treated with tofacitinib.

The CDR3 sequence is CASSFAPLSLQETQYF. CDR3 coding DNA: TGTGCCAGCAGCTTCGCTCCACTCAGCCTCCAAGAGACCCAGTACTTC. The V and J genes are TRBV5-6 and TRBJ2-5, with unresolved D. CDR3 length: 16 residues. Germline loops: CDR1 SGHDT, CDR2 YYEEEE. The V end lost 2 bases, the J end lost 1 base, and 15 bases lay between the germline ends.